This passage covers 30 T cell receptor beta chains from one sample sequenced in a study of cytomegalovirus exposure and HLA in healthy donors. 60 Vbeta and 13 Jbeta primers were used in PCR. Clones were sequenced by immunoSEQ multiplex PCR, and TCRdb holds only the in-frame ones, with some missing. The sample consists of approximately 150,000 clones, around 63% of them appearing once. Sequenced: PBMCs. These receptors were collected from a woman between 18 and 30 years old in good health and CMV-seropositive.

The V call is TRBV13, the J call TRBJ2-5; 9 positions match TRBD2. Trimming removed 5 bases from V and 0 bases from J; junction bases left unmatched: 13. The germline CDR1 and CDR2 sequences are PRHDT and FYEKMQ (reference sequence). The CDR3 is 18 amino acids. CDR3 residues: CASSPKRGATLYQETQYF. CDR3 in DNA: TGTGCCAGCAGCCCTAAGCGGGGGGCCACCCTGTACCAAGAGACCCAGTACTTC. Full variable domain (rest looked up from reference TRBV13 and TRBJ2-5): AAGVIQSPRHLIKEKRETATLKCYPIPRHDTVYWYQQGPGQDPQFLISFYEKMQSDKGSIPDRFSAQQFSDYHSELNMSSLELGDSALYFCASSPKRGATLYQETQYFGPGTRLLVL.

In this sample, this clone turned up a few times. The chain recombines TRBV7-2 with TRBJ2-1, with 7 bases identical to TRBD1. V lost 3 bases to trimming and J lost 4 bases; unmatched junction nucleotides: 6. The CDR3 totals 15 residues. Germline CDR1 reads SGHTA; CDR2 reads FQGNSA. CDR3 nucleotides: TGTGCCAGCAGCTTCAGGGACAGTGGGTACAATGAGCAGTTCTTC. Translating it yields CASSFRDSGYNEQFF.

CDR3 sequence: CATRTSGGGPSTDTQYF. Written as DNA, the CDR3 is TGCGCCACCAGGACTAGCGGGGGGGGTCCGAGCACAGATACGCAGTATTTT. The V gene is TRBV10-2, the J gene TRBJ2-3; TRBD2 matches at 15 bases. After removal of 10 bases from V and 0 bases from J, the junction contained 8 bases not matched to a gene. This CDR3 comprises 17 residues. The germline V gene encodes CDR1 WSHSY and CDR2 SAAADI.

This clone turned up a few times. The chain employs TRBV5-1 and TRBJ1-2; 9 nucleotides line up with TRBD1. Germline CDR1 and CDR2: SGHRS and YFSETQ. The CDR3 sequence is 15 residues long. The V segment lost 0 bases and the J segment 7 bases; nucleotides outside the gene matches: 7. The CDR3 protein is CASSLGDRDLSGYTF. The CDR3 DNA follows: TGCGCCAGCAGCTTGGGGGACAGGGACCTATCTGGCTACACCTTC.

This clone appeared a few times. V gene TRBV5-1 combines with J gene TRBJ2-1; the match to TRBD2 covers 8 bases. The CDR3 is 15 residues long. The V segment lost 5 bases and the J segment 9 bases; nucleotides outside the gene matches: 13. Germline lookup yields CDR1 SGHRS and CDR2 YFSETQ. In nucleotides, the CDR3 is TGCGCCAGCAGATCGACCGGGACTAGACTAGGTGAGCAGTTCTTC. Translation: CASRSTGTRLGEQFF. The full variable domain, completed using reference TRBV5-1 and TRBJ2-1, is KAGVTQTPRYLIKTRGQQVTLSCSPISGHRSVSWYQQTPGQGLQFLFEYFSETQRNKGNFPGRFSGRQFSNSRSEMNVSTLELGDSALYLCASRSTGTRLGEQFFGPGTRLTVL.

The rearrangement uses TRBV25-1 and TRBJ2-5; 8 bases are a match to TRBD2. V was clipped by 5 bases and J by 4 bases; unmatched bases: 9. The CDR3 covers 15 residues. The germline V gene has CDR1 MGHDK and CDR2 SYGVNS. The CDR3 protein is CASSRLATLSETQYF. DNA of the CDR3: TGTGCCAGCAGTCGACTAGCGACTCTTTCAGAGACCCAGTACTTC.

The V and J genes are TRBV27 and TRBJ2-1, with D possibly TRBD2 on 6 matching bases. CDR1 is MNHEY and CDR2 is SMNVEV in the germline V gene (reference sequence). The CDR3 covers 16 residues. V was pared by 5 bases and J by 4 bases, with 18 bases between. The CDR3 loop is CASSPTSGVAYNEQFF. The CDR3 region has the DNA TGTGCCAGCAGTCCGACATCGGGGGTGGCATACAATGAGCAGTTCTTC.

This chain links TRBV19 with TRBJ1-1; D is perhaps TRBD1 (6 bases). V was shortened by 6 bases and J by 2 bases, with 19 bases between the two germline ends. Germline values: CDR1 LNHDA, CDR2 SQIVND (reference sequence). The CDR3 has 16 amino acids. CDR3 in DNA: TGTGCCAGTAGGACCGGGACAATAGGGAGAAACACTGAAGCTTTCTTT. Encoded protein: CASRTGTIGRNTEAFF.

The chain employs TRBV27 and TRBJ1-5; D call uncertain. V was shortened by 6 bases and J by 0 bases, with 9 bases between the two germline ends. Germline V CDR1 and CDR2: MNHEY, SMNVEV (reference sequence). The CDR3 contains 14 residues. CDR3 amino acids: CASRNKDSNQPQHF. The CDR3, as DNA: TGTGCCAGCAGGAACAAAGATAGCAATCAGCCCCAGCATTTT.

The chain joins TRBV27 to TRBJ1-5; D gene ambiguous. From germline, CDR1 is MNHEY and CDR2 SMNVEV (reference sequence). Trimming pared 5 bases from V and 2 bases from J, leaving 7 bases between. The CDR3 has 13 residues. CDR3 protein: CASSISGNQPQHF. The CDR3 bases are TGTGCCAGCAGTATTTCGGGCAATCAGCCCCAGCATTTT.

This clone was detected only a few times. The chain recombines TRBV7-3 with TRBJ2-3; TRBD1 aligns across 8 bases. The V and J ends lost 3 bases and 2 bases, in that order; junction bases with no gene match: 7. This CDR3 spans 16 amino acids. CDR1 and CDR2 from the germline V gene are SGHTA and FQGTGA. The CDR3 region has the DNA TGTGCCAGCAGCTTCACAGGGGGAATTTCCACAGATACGCAGTATTTT. Its protein is CASSFTGGISTDTQYF.

This sequence joins TRBV2 and TRBJ1-5; weak D call: TRBD1 (5 bases). Germline-derived CDR1 and CDR2 are SNHLY and FYNNEI. CDR3 length equals 15 residues. V lost 6 bases to trimming and J lost 2 bases, with 14 bases between them. DNA of the CDR3: TGTGCCAGCAGGGACACCCGAGGTGGCAATCAGCCCCAGCATTTT. Its translation: CASRDTRGGNQPQHF.

J is TRBJ1-2 and V is TRBV7-8, with unresolved D. Germline lookup yields CDR1 SGHVS and CDR2 FQNEAQ. V was trimmed by 3 bases and J by 1 base, leaving 6 bases between them. This CDR3 contains 13 residues. The CDR3, as DNA: TGTGCCAGCAGCTTGGGCCTTAACTATGGCTACACCTTC. As protein: CASSLGLNYGYTF.

For this clone: This clone may be a read error of a much larger clone one base away. The chain joins TRBV28 to TRBJ1-1, with TRBD1 as a possible D gene (5 bases). Germline CDR1 MDHEN, CDR2 SYDVKM. The CDR3 extends over 12 amino acids. The V end was cut by 6 bases, the J end by 3 bases, with 8 bases between. CDR3 in DNA: TGTGCCAGCAGCCTAGGGGACACTGAAGCTTTCTTT. This codes for CASSLGDTEAFF.

V and J are TRBV4-1 and TRBJ2-1; 7 bases agree with TRBD1. The V and J ends lost 4 bases and 5 bases, in that order; junction bases with no gene match: 14. Per the germline V gene, CDR1 is MGHRA and CDR2 is YSYEKL. The CDR3 spans 17 residues. CDR3 loop: CASSPTTGQLSNNEQFF. The CDR3 nucleotides read TGCGCCAGCAGCCCCACCACGGGACAGCTATCAAACAATGAGCAGTTCTTC.

This rearrangement joins TRBV11-2 to TRBJ1-5; perhaps TRBD1 as D (5 bases). V was cut by 0 bases and J by 5 bases, with 8 bases left in between. This CDR3 has 14 amino acids. Germline V lookup: CDR1 SGHAT, CDR2 FQNNGV. CDR3 loop: CASSLEAGDQPQHF. In DNA, the CDR3 is TGTGCCAGCAGCTTAGAGGCGGGGGATCAGCCCCAGCATTTT.

V gene TRBV5-6 combines with J gene TRBJ2-1, with no clear D. Germline V lookup: CDR1 SGHDT, CDR2 YYEEEE. V lost 0 bases and J 0 bases, leaving 7 bases between the germline ends. The CDR3 covers 15 residues. The CDR3 DNA reads TGTGCCAGCAGCTTGGGGGCCAGCTCCTACAATGAGCAGTTCTTC. It specifies CASSLGASSYNEQFF.

The chain has TRBV29-1 and TRBJ1-4; 8 bases are shared with TRBD1. Germline loops: CDR1 SQVTM, CDR2 ANQGSEA. V trimming: 7 bases; J trimming: 1 base; junction bases outside the gene matches: 5. This CDR3 contains 14 residues. The CDR3 nucleotides read TGCAGCGGCGGACAGGGCGGAACTAATGAAAAACTGTTTTTT. Translation gives CSGGQGGTNEKLFF.

The V and J genes are TRBV30 and TRBJ2-3; 11 nucleotides agree with TRBD1. V was pared by 4 bases and J by 3 bases, with 6 bases of the junction left unmatched. Germline V gene data show CDR1 as GTSNPN and CDR2 as SVGIG (reference sequence). CDR3 length: 15 amino acids. CDR3 in amino acids: CAWTQGQGVTDTQYF. The DNA of the CDR3 is TGTGCCTGGACGCAGGGACAGGGGGTAACAGATACGCAGTATTTT. Drawing the rest from reference TRBV30 and TRBJ2-3, the complete variable domain is SQTIHQWPATLVQPVGSPLSLECTVEGTSNPNLYWYRQAAGRGLQLLFYSVGIGQISSEVPQNLSASRPQDRQFILSSKKLLLSDSGFYLCAWTQGQGVTDTQYFGPGTRLTVL.

In this sample, this clone turned up a few times. The chain's CDR3 is CAIRGSGAGASGNEQFF. CDR3 coding DNA: TGTGCCATCAGGGGATCGGGTGCGGGAGCTTCTGGGAATGAGCAGTTCTTC. V and J are TRBV10-3 and TRBJ2-1; 7 nucleotides match TRBD2. The CDR3 extends over 17 amino acids. CDR1 is ENHRY, CDR2 SYGVKD, per germline. Losses at the gene ends were 6 bases for V and 7 bases for J; bases not matched to a gene: 18.

This chain links TRBV5-1 with TRBJ2-1, with D possibly being TRBD2 (6 bases). The CDR3 covers 17 residues. Trimming took 1 base from V and 0 from J, leaving 14 bases between them. The germline CDR1 and CDR2 sequences are SGHRS and YFSETQ. CDR3 protein: CASSLTSRGYSYNEQFF. In DNA form, the CDR3 reads TGCGCCAGCAGCTTGACCAGCCGGGGGTACTCCTACAATGAGCAGTTCTTC.

This clone was observed a few times. CDR3 in DNA: TGTGCCAGCACCGAGGGAGGGACTGAAGCTTTCTTT. Amino acids: CASTEGGTEAFF. V gene TRBV6-6 combines with J gene TRBJ1-1; D is uncertain. V was shortened by 7 bases and J by 5 bases, with 11 bases between the two germline ends. This CDR3 comprises 12 residues. Germline CDR1 MNHNY, CDR2 SVGAGI (reference sequence).

The gene calls are TRBV4-3 and TRBJ1-3; TRBD1 matches 9 bases. With V trimmed by 2 bases and J by 1 base, 3 bases remained unmatched. Per germline, CDR1 LGHNA and CDR2 YSLEER. The CDR3 spans 16 residues. The chain's CDR3 is CASSQSGTGSGNTIYF. The DNA for the CDR3 is TGCGCCAGCAGCCAATCCGGGACAGGGTCTGGAAACACCATATATTTT.

In regard to this clone: Other nucleotide sequences from this sample produce the same CDR3. This chain connects TRBV30 to TRBJ1-1; D not certain. This CDR3 has 13 amino acids. Germline V lookup: CDR1 GTSNPN, CDR2 SVGIG (reference sequence). Trimming shortened V by 1 base and J by 0 bases, and 6 bases separated the two germline ends. For the CDR3, the DNA is TGTGCCTGGAGTGGTCAGTTGAACACTGAAGCTTTCTTT. This sequence encodes CAWSGQLNTEAFF.

V is TRBV2 and J is TRBJ2-7; perhaps TRBD2 as D (7 bases). Germline-derived CDR1 and CDR2 are SNHLY and FYNNEI. There are 14 residues in the CDR3. Trimming removed 4 bases at V and 1 base at J, with 11 bases between. This chain's CDR3 is CASSVGGASYEQYF. The CDR3 DNA is TGTGCCAGCAGTGTGGGGGGGGCATCCTACGAGCAGTACTTC.

This clone was observed a handful of times. The chain couples TRBV5-4 to TRBJ2-7; 8 bases fit TRBD1. J gave up 9 bases and V 0 bases, and 8 bases lay outside the gene matches. The CDR3 length is 14 residues. Germline V lookup: CDR1 SGHNT, CDR2 YYREEE (reference sequence). CDR3 nucleotides: TGTGCCAGCAGCTTGGGGGGGACAGGAATTTGGCAGTACTTC. Protein sequence: CASSLGGTGIWQYF. The full variable domain, completed using reference TRBV5-4 and TRBJ2-7, is ETGVTQSPTHLIKTRGQQVTLRCSSQSGHNTVSWYQQALGQGPQFIFQYYREEENGRGNFPPRFSGLQFPNYSSELNVNALELDDSALYLCASSLGGTGIWQYFGPGTRLTVT.

The chain links TRBV30 to TRBJ1-5, with 8 bases identical to TRBD1. The V segment lost 3 bases and the J segment 6 bases; nucleotides outside the gene matches: 7. Germline V gene sequence: CDR1 GTSNPN, CDR2 SVGIG (reference sequence). This CDR3 spans 14 amino acids. The CDR3, as DNA: TGTGCCTGGAGCGCACGACAGGGGCGTCAGCCCCAGCATTTT. Residues: CAWSARQGRQPQHF.

The CDR3 DNA sequence: TGTGCCAGCAGCTTAATGACAGGCCCCTACGAGCAGTACTTC. This gives the protein CASSLMTGPYEQYF. This chain connects TRBV11-1 to TRBJ2-7; TRBD1 is a possible D gene (6 bases). The CDR3 runs to 14 residues. Germline V gene data show CDR1 as SGHAT and CDR2 as FQDESV (reference sequence). Trimming removed 2 bases at V and 2 bases at J, with 10 bases between.

This chain links TRBV10-3 with TRBJ1-2; 7 bases are shared with TRBD1. V lost 8 bases to trimming and J lost 7 bases; unmatched junction nucleotides: 7. Germline CDR1 is ENHRY and CDR2 is SYGVKD. The CDR3 has 12 residues. The CDR3 bases are TGTGCCATCGGTGGACAGGCTTTTGGCTACACCTTC. Amino acids: CAIGGQAFGYTF.

The rearrangement joins TRBV25-1 to TRBJ1-1; TRBD1 is a possible D gene (6 bases). V dropped 1 base and J dropped 1 base, with 19 bases sitting between them. Looked up from germline, CDR1 is MGHDK and CDR2 is SYGVNS. The CDR3 covers 18 residues. The CDR3 sequence is CASSESSLTSTGNTEAFF. The CDR3 region has the DNA TGTGCCAGCAGTGAATCCAGTTTAACGTCGACAGGGAACACTGAAGCTTTCTTT.